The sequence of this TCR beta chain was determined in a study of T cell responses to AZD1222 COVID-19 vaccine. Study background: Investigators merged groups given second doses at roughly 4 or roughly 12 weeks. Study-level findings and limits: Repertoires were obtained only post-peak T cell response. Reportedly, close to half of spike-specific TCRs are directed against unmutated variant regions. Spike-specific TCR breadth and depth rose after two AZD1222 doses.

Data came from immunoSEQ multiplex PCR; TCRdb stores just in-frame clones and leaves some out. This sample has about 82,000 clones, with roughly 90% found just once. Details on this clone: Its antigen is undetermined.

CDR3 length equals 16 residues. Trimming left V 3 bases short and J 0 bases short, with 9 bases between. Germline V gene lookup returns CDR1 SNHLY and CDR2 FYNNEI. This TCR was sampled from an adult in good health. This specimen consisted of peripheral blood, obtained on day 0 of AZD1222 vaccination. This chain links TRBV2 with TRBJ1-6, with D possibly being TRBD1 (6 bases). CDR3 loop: CASSDGRGSYNSPLHF. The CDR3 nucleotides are TGTGCCAGCAGTGATGGCAGGGGCTCCTATAATTCACCCCTCCACTTT.